These T cell receptor beta chains were read from a single sample in a study of T-cell reconstitution after alpha-beta-depleted transplantation in children. TCRdb itself ran the PCR reads through MiXCR, one entry per CDR3 protein. This sample carries fewer than 750,000 distinct CDR3 sequences, 27% of them seen once, and the ten largest clones take less than 40%. The sequencing here drew on PBMCs, taken before TCRalphabeta/CD19-depleted stem cell transplant. The source is a boy less than two years old with Wiskott-Aldrich syndrome, due to receive a stem cell transplant. The CDR3 runs from the conserved cysteine through the conserved F or W. D genes are given only for firm matches. Only some rows state a clone size, as once, few, many or a class for expanded clones.

.	TRBD1	TRBV20-1	TRBJ2-5	CSPPRPGQGEETQYF	TGCAGTCCACCCCGACCGGGACAGGGAGAAGAGACCCAGTACTTC
.	.	TRBV3-1	TRBJ2-3	CASSQYHAGSTDTQYF	TGTGCCAGCAGCCAATATCATGCGGGATCGACAGATACGCAGTATTTT
.	TRBD2	TRBV20-1	TRBJ2-4	CSARELAGGAKNIQYF	TGCAGTGCTAGAGAACTAGCGGGTGGGGCCAAAAACATTCAGTACTTC
.	.	TRBV20-1	TRBJ1-5	CSAEHRAGNQPQHF	TGCAGTGCCGAACATCGGGCCGGCAATCAGCCCCAGCATTTT
few	TRBD1	TRBV6-1	TRBJ2-5	CASYLPGQGRKTQYF	TGTGCCAGCTATTTGCCGGGACAGGGTCGAAAGACCCAGTACTTC
.	.	TRBV12-3/TRBV12-4	TRBJ2-4	CASSPIGNIQYF	TGTGCCAGCAGCCCCATCGGGAACATTCAGTACTTC
.	.	TRBV5-1	TRBJ1-6	CASSLGEGNSPLHF	TGCGCCAGCAGCTTGGGCGAGGGTAATTCACCCCTCCACTTT
.	TRBD2	TRBV27	TRBJ2-5	CASSTLAGGQTQYF	TGTGCCAGCAGTACCCTAGCGGGAGGCCAGACCCAGTACTTC
few	.	TRBV6-2/TRBV6-3	TRBJ2-7	CASSYPVRPGTYEQYF	TGTGCCAGCAGTTACCCGGTCAGGCCGGGGACCTACGAGCAGTACTTC
.	TRBD2	TRBV30	TRBJ2-1	CAWNRIAGNLNEQFF	TGTGCCTGGAACCGAATAGCGGGTAATTTAAATGAGCAGTTCTTC
.	TRBD1	TRBV5-1	TRBJ1-2	CASSLEAGGAAYGYTF	TGCGCCAGCAGCTTGGAGGCAGGGGGCGCCGCCTATGGCTACACCTTC
.	.	TRBV5-1	TRBJ2-2	CASSPFVGRSTGELFF	TGCGCCAGCAGCCCTTTCGTAGGGCGAAGCACCGGGGAGCTGTTTTTT
.	TRBD1	TRBV29-1	TRBJ2-6	CSVPMDRASGANVLTF	TGCAGCGTGCCAATGGACAGGGCATCTGGGGCCAACGTCCTGACTTTC
.	TRBD2	TRBV14	TRBJ2-3	CASSDLLAGDTQYF	TGTGCCAGCAGCGACTTGCTAGCGGGAGATACGCAGTATTTT
few	TRBD1	TRBV10-3	TRBJ1-2	CATWRQGWNYGYTF	TGTGCCACCTGGAGACAGGGCTGGAACTATGGCTACACCTTC
.	TRBD2	TRBV7-3	TRBJ2-1	CASSLKGGGLAGHNEQFF	TGTGCCAGCAGCTTAAAAGGGGGGGGACTAGCGGGACATAATGAGCAGTTCTTC
few	TRBD2	TRBV12-3/TRBV12-4	TRBJ2-1	CASSRTSGYNNEQFF	TGTGCCAGCAGCCGGACTAGCGGCTACAACAATGAGCAGTTCTTC
.	TRBD1	TRBV5-1	TRBJ2-2	CASSPGTGAGELFF	TGCGCCAGCAGCCCCGGGACAGGGGCCGGGGAGCTGTTTTTT
few	.	TRBV12-3/TRBV12-4	TRBJ1-2	CASRGKYGYTF	TGTGCCAGCAGGGGAAAGTATGGCTACACCTTC
.	.	TRBV15	TRBJ2-1	CATSRDKSPHNEQFF	TGTGCCACCAGCAGAGATAAAAGTCCCCACAATGAGCAGTTCTTC
.	.	TRBV12-3/TRBV12-4	TRBJ2-1	CASSFSGFEQFF	TGTGCCAGCAGTTTTTCAGGGTTTGAGCAGTTCTTC
few	TRBD1	TRBV6-1	TRBJ2-3	CASSRNRGSTDTQYF	TGTGCCAGCAGTAGAAACAGGGGTAGCACAGATACGCAGTATTTT
few	TRBD2	TRBV6-5	TRBJ2-5	CASSYSGLAEETQYF	TGTGCCAGCAGTTACTCGGGACTAGCGGAAGAGACCCAGTACTTC
.	.	TRBV5-1	TRBJ2-1	CASSLIETPTGQFF	TGCGCCAGCAGCTTGATTGAAACTCCGACGGGGCAGTTCTTC
.	TRBD2	TRBV10-3	TRBJ2-7	CAISELRAGLANHEQYF	TGTGCCATCAGTGAGCTGAGGGCGGGACTAGCTAACCACGAGCAGTACTTC
.	.	TRBV6-5	TRBJ2-7	CASSYSRDTPYEQYF	TGTGCCAGCAGTTACTCGCGGGACACCCCCTACGAGCAGTACTTC
.	TRBD2	TRBV9	TRBJ2-3	CASSPPPGGGPDTQYF	TGTGCCAGCAGCCCGCCCCCGGGGGGAGGTCCAGATACGCAGTATTTT
.	.	TRBV27	TRBJ2-6	CASSTLLSGSGANVLTF	TGTGCCAGCAGCACCCTACTTTCTGGGTCCGGGGCCAACGTCCTGACTTTC
few	TRBD1	TRBV10-3	TRBJ1-5	CAISVTGGGQPQHF	TGTGCCATCAGTGTCACAGGGGGCGGGCAGCCCCAGCATTTT